The rows below give T cell receptor beta chains drawn from one sample of a study of a mutant IDH1 vaccine in newly diagnosed glioma. Antigens of these TCRs are unknown. Repertoires were generated with immunoSEQ multiplex PCR, while TCRdb's copy carries only in-frame clones and drops some. In the table there are about 36,000 clones, roughly 70% of which are singletons. The specimen was PBMCs, collected from a glioma patient whose treatment included an IDH1 peptide vaccine. The origin of the receptors is a man in his forties with glioma. CDR3s include the opening cysteine and the closing phenylalanine or tryptophan.

CDR3: CASSLLGSSGNTIYF; V: TRBV5-1; J: TRBJ1-3
CDR3: CASSSNRLLRDSNEQFF; V: TRBV13; J: TRBJ2-1
CDR3: CAISEPRTSGRWGEQFF; V: TRBV10-3; J: TRBJ2-1
CDR3: CASSDWSSGNTIYF; V: TRBV2; J: TRBJ1-3
CDR3: CASSMEGGALPNTEAFF; V: TRBV19; J: TRBJ1-1
CDR3: CASSSRRATEAFF; V: TRBV19; J: TRBJ1-1
CDR3: CASSQVPMNTEAFF; V: TRBV4-3; J: TRBJ1-1
CDR3: CASSQTGVTQYF; V: TRBV4-1; J: TRBJ2-3
CDR3: CASSSQRRNRIAQFF; V: TRBV11-2; J: TRBJ2-1
CDR3: CASSQATQVTSGYNEQFF; V: TRBV4-1; J: TRBJ2-1
CDR3: CAISRGTAVNQPQHF; V: TRBV10-3; J: TRBJ1-5
CDR3: CASSSRHAGDTDTQYF; V: TRBV7-8; J: TRBJ2-3
CDR3: CASSLATPGYTF; V: TRBV5-6; J: TRBJ1-2
CDR3: CASSTTTGEAYNEQFF; V: TRBV5-4; J: TRBJ2-1
CDR3: CASSSSPFLGSYNEQFF; V: TRBV7-6; J: TRBJ2-1